This is a list of T cell receptor beta chains from one sample in a study of cytotoxic CD8 clonotypes in ibrutinib-treated CLL. Here immunoSEQ multiplex PCR was the method, and the copy in TCRdb shows in-frame clones only, minus some. The table lists under 75,000 clones, around 68% of them singletons, with around 43% in the top ten. The material sequenced was PBMCs, taken after 12 months of ibrutinib treatment. These receptors originate from a human donor with chronic lymphocytic leukemia. Each CDR3 is given with its conserved first and last residue. D genes are given only for firm matches. Rows give clone size only sometimes, using once, few, many, or a class for an expanded clone.

>.|TRBV7-6|TRBJ2-7|.
CASSAGLISYEQYF
TGTGCCAGCAGCGCGGGACTCATTTCCTACGAGCAGTACTTC
>.|TRBV5-1|TRBJ2-2|TRBD2
CASSLASLAGVTGELFF
TGCGCCAGCAGCTTGGCCAGCCTAGCGGGAGTCACCGGGGAGCTGTTTTTT
>few|TRBV11-2|TRBJ2-7|.
CASSTPLEQYF
TGTGCCAGCAGCACCCCCCTCGAGCAGTACTTC
>.|TRBV18|TRBJ2-6|.
CASSPSAVSGANVLTF
TGTGCCAGCTCACCGTCGGCCGTCTCTGGGGCCAACGTCCTGACTTTC
>.|TRBV6-5|TRBJ2-1|.
CASSYVPGAWYEQFF
TGTGCCAGCAGTTACGTTCCGGGAGCCTGGTATGAGCAGTTCTTC
>.|TRBV11-1|TRBJ2-3|.
CASSLLRGMGTDTQYF
TGTGCCAGCAGCCTATTAAGGGGAATGGGCACAGATACGCAGTATTTT
>few|TRBV11-2|TRBJ1-1|.
CASRTGSSTEAFF
TGTGCCAGCAGAACAGGGTCGAGCACTGAAGCTTTCTTT
>.|TRBV19|TRBJ2-5|.
CASSRDQETQYF
TGTGCCAGTAGTAGGGACCAAGAGACCCAGTACTTC
>.|TRBV10-2|TRBJ2-3|.
CASSDGGYPTDTQYF
TGCGCCAGCAGTGACGGGGGCTACCCCACAGATACGCAGTATTTT
>.|TRBV18|TRBJ2-1|TRBD2
CASSPRGSSGSADNEQFF
TGTGCCAGCTCACCAAGAGGATCTAGCGGGAGTGCGGACAATGAGCAGTTCTTC
>.|TRBV2|TRBJ2-1|.
CASAPPGDEQFF
TGTGCCAGCGCCCCCCCCGGGGATGAGCAGTTCTTC
>few|TRBV18|TRBJ1-2|TRBD1
CASSRDRDGYTF
TGTGCCAGCTCAAGGGACAGGGATGGCTACACCTTC
>.|TRBV29-1|TRBJ1-2|TRBD1
CSVATGSYGYTF
TGCAGCGTTGCGACAGGGTCCTATGGCTACACCTTC
>.|TRBV7-6|TRBJ2-1|TRBD2
CASRQGTSGSLFF
TGTGCCAGCAGGCAAGGGACTAGCGGGAGTCTGTTCTTC
>many|TRBV6-1|TRBJ2-7|.
CASNHRVNSYEQYF
TGTGCCAGCAACCACCGGGTCAACTCCTACGAGCAGTACTTC
>few|TRBV11-2|TRBJ1-1|.
CASSFGPRGTEAFF
TGTGCCAGCAGCTTCGGTCCTAGAGGGACTGAAGCTTTCTTT
>.|TRBV18|TRBJ2-2|.
CASSPAGSVGELFF
TGTGCCAGCTCACCAGCAGGATCGGTCGGGGAGCTGTTTTTT
>.|TRBV7-9|TRBJ1-2|.
CASSPQGHGYTF
TGTGCCAGCAGCCCACAGGGACATGGCTACACCTTC
>once|TRBV7-6|TRBJ2-1|.
CASSLARDHILYNEQFF
TGTGCCAGCAGCTTAGCCCGGGACCACATACTGTACAATGAGCAGTTCTTC
>.|TRBV7-3|TRBJ2-2|TRBD1
CASSLTGAGGSGELFF
TGTGCCAGCAGCTTAACCGGCGCAGGGGGATCCGGGGAGCTGTTTTTT
>.|TRBV19|TRBJ2-7|.
CASSEKRGGAAYEQYF
TGTGCCAGTAGCGAAAAGAGGGGCGGGGCCGCCTACGAGCAGTACTTC
>.|TRBV5-4|TRBJ1-1|.
CASSFNTEAFF
TGTGCCAGCAGCTTCAACACTGAAGCTTTCTTT
>.|TRBV14|TRBJ2-2|.
CASSPLGGRFAGELFF
TGTGCCAGCAGCCCCCTCGGGGGGCGCTTCGCCGGGGAGCTGTTTTTT
>.|TRBV4-3|TRBJ2-7|TRBD2
CASSQVTSGAAGHEQYF
TGCGCCAGCAGCCAAGTGACTAGCGGAGCCGCAGGCCACGAGCAGTACTTC
>.|TRBV29-1|TRBJ1-4|.
CSVVGGMLTNEKLFF
TGCAGCGTTGTCGGGGGTATGTTAACTAATGAAAAACTGTTTTTT
>.|TRBV6-5|TRBJ2-3|TRBD1
CASSSGTGVTDTQYF
TGTGCCAGCAGCTCCGGGACAGGGGTCACAGATACGCAGTATTTT
>.|TRBV6-1|TRBJ2-7|TRBD1
CASGGPGQGAYEQYF
TGTGCCAGCGGAGGGCCGGGACAGGGGGCCTACGAGCAGTACTTC
>.|TRBV11-2|TRBJ2-2|TRBD1
CASSGDRATGELFF
TGTGCCAGCAGCGGGGACAGGGCCACCGGGGAGCTGTTTTTT
>.|TRBV10-3|TRBJ2-1|TRBD2
CAISETSGRHYNEQFF
TGTGCCATCAGTGAGACTAGCGGGAGGCACTACAATGAGCAGTTCTTC
>.|TRBV27|TRBJ1-1|.
CASSLQQYRSNTEAFF
TGTGCCAGCAGTCTCCAGCAGTACAGGTCGAACACTGAAGCTTTCTTT
>few|TRBV10-3|TRBJ1-5|.
CAISGGLNQPQHF
TGTGCCATCTCCGGAGGTCTCAATCAGCCCCAGCATTTT
>.|TRBV4-1|TRBJ2-7|.
CASSSGTGSYEQYF
TGCGCCAGCAGCTCCGGGACTGGGTCCTACGAGCAGTACTTC
>.|TRBV7-6|TRBJ1-3|.
CASSHTDNSGNTIYF
TGTGCCAGCAGCCATACAGATAACTCTGGAAACACCATATATTTT
>once|TRBV4-1|TRBJ1-2|.
CASSQAPGGHQRRGYTF
TGCGCCAGCAGCCAAGCCCCCGGGGGACACCAGCGTCGTGGCTACACCTTC
>.|TRBV4-1|TRBJ1-4|.
CASRNVPSWNEKLFF
TGCGCCAGCAGAAACGTCCCCTCGTGGAATGAAAAACTGTTTTTT
>few|TRBV5-4|TRBJ2-7|.
CASSLSDRQYF
TGTGCCAGCAGCTTGTCTGATCGGCAGTACTTC
>few|TRBV30|TRBJ2-1|TRBD1
CAWSLVLGTGGWNEQFF
TGTGCCTGGAGTCTGGTGCTGGGGACAGGGGGCTGGAATGAGCAGTTCTTC
>.|TRBV5-1|TRBJ1-4|TRBD1
CASSLGQGDGKLFF
TGCGCCAGCAGCTTGGGACAGGGTGACGGAAAACTGTTTTTT
>.|TRBV27|TRBJ2-7|TRBD2
CASSGGIGTSSYEQYF
TGTGCCAGCAGCGGGGGTATTGGGACTAGTTCCTACGAGCAGTACTTC
>.|TRBV30|TRBJ1-1|.
CAWFTENTEAFF
TGTGCCTGGTTTACAGAGAACACTGAAGCTTTCTTT
>once|TRBV7-2|TRBJ2-2|TRBD2
CASKAGKNTGELFF
TGTGCCAGCAAAGCGGGAAAGAACACCGGGGAGCTGTTTTTT